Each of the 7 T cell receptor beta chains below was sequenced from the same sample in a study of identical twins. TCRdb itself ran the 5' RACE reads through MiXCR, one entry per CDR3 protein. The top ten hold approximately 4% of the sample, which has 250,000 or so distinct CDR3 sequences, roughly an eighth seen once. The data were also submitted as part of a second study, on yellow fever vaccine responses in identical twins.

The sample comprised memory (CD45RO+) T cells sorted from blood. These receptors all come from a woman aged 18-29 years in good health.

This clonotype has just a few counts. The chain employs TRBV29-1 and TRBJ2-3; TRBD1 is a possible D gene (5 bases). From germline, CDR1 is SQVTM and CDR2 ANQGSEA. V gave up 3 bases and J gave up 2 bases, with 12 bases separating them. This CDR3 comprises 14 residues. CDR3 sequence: CSVDNRRLTDTQYF. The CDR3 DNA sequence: TGCAGCGTTGACAACAGGCGCCTCACAGATACGCAGTATTTT.

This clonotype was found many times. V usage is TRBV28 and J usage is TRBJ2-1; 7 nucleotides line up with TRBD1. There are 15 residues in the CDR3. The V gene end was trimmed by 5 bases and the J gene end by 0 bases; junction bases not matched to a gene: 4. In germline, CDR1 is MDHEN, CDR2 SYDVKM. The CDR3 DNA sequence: TGTGCCAGCAGTGCACAGGGGAGCTCCTACAATGAGCAGTTCTTC. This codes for CASSAQGSSYNEQFF.

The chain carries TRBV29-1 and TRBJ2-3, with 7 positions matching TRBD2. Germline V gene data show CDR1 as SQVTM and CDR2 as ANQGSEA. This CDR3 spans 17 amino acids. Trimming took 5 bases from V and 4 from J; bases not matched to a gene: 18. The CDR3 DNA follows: TGCAGCGTTATCTCGACGGGAGGTTCAATCGATGCAGATACGCAGTATTTT. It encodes CSVISTGGSIDADTQYF.

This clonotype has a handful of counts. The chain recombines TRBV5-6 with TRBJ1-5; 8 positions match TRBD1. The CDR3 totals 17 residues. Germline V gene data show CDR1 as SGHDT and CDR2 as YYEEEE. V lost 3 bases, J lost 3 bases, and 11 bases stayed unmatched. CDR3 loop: CASSSQRQGPSNQPQHF. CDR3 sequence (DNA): TGTGCCAGCAGCTCACAACGACAGGGGCCATCCAATCAGCCCCAGCATTTT.

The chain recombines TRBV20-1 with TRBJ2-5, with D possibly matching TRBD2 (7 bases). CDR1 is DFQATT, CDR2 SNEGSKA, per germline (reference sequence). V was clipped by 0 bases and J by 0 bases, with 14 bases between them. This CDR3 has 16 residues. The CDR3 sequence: CSARDRGRGYQETQYF. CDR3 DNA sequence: TGCAGTGCTAGAGATCGGGGGCGGGGGTACCAAGAGACCCAGTACTTC.

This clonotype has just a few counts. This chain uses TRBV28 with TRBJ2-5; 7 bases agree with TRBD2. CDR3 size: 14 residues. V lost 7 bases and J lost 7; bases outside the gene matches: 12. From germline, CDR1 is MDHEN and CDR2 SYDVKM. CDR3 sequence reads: CASIRSGIMGTQYF. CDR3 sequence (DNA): TGTGCCAGCATTCGAAGCGGGATCATGGGGACCCAGTACTTC.

CDR3 region: CASSQSHSGSVTYNEQFF. The CDR3 DNA reads as TGTGCCAGCAGCCAATCCCATAGCGGGAGTGTCACCTACAATGAGCAGTTCTTC. V and J are TRBV3-1 and TRBJ2-1, with TRBD2 matching over 9 bases. Germline CDR1 and CDR2: LGHDT and YNNKEL (reference sequence). V lost 2 bases and J lost 2; bases outside the gene matches: 10. This CDR3 comprises 18 residues.